A selection of T cell receptor beta chains follows, all from one sample in a study of cytomegalovirus exposure and HLA in healthy donors. Sequenced by immunoSEQ multiplex PCR; TCRdb stores in-frame clones only, minus some. The repertoire holds around 200,000 clones, around 80% seen once, with 1.7% in the top ten. Sequencing was carried out using PBMCs. These receptors came from a middle-aged man in good health and CMV-seronegative. The CDR3 runs from the conserved cysteine through the conserved F or W. A D gene is named only where the DNA matches it firmly. For some rows the clone size is stated as once, few or many, or as a class when expanded; others skip it.

TRBJ1-2 . TRBV19 . TGTGCCAGTAGTATAACCCAGGGTGATGGCTACACCTTC CASSITQGDGYTF
TRBJ2-1 . TRBV11-2 . TGTGCCAGCAGCTTAGAGCGGACGGGGAATGAGCAGTTCTTC CASSLERTGNEQFF
TRBJ2-1 TRBD2 TRBV2 . TGTGCCAGCAGTGTAATACTAGCGTCGAATGAGCAGTTCTTC CASSVILASNEQFF
TRBJ1-2 TRBD1 TRBV27 few TGTGCCAGCAGTTTATCTGGGGGAAGGGGGCTAGGAGGCTACACCTTC CASSLSGGRGLGGYTF
TRBJ2-1 . TRBV7-9 . TGTGCCAGCAGTCAACCAAGGAGGGCCGCGTACAATGAGCAGTTCTTC CASSQPRRAAYNEQFF
TRBJ2-2 TRBD2 TRBV29-1 . TGCAGCGCCGACACTAGCGGGAGCAACACCGGGGAGCTGTTTTTT CSADTSGSNTGELFF
TRBJ1-2 TRBD1 TRBV30 . TGTGCCTGGAGCCGGGACAGGCCCCGGGGCTACACCTTC CAWSRDRPRGYTF
TRBJ2-3 TRBD2 TRBV5-1 . TGCGCCAGCAGCTTGGCCCTACTAGCGGGAGAAGCAGATACGCAGTATTTT CASSLALLAGEADTQYF
TRBJ2-1 TRBD2 TRBV28 once TGTGCCAGCAGCCAACTAGCGGGATCCAATGAGCAGTTCTTC CASSQLAGSNEQFF
TRBJ2-7 . TRBV5-1 . TGCGCCAGCAGCACGGACACCGGGACACTGGCGGACGAGCAGTACTTC CASSTDTGTLADEQYF
TRBJ2-6 . TRBV28 . TGTGCCACCACACCCCGCTCTGGGGCCAACGTCCTGACTTTC CATTPRSGANVLTF
TRBJ1-2 . TRBV6-6 . TGTGCCAGCAGTTCGGAGGAGGGCTACACCTTC CASSSEEGYTF
TRBJ1-5 . TRBV18 . TGTGCCAGCTCACCACAGAGCGGTGGCGGCAATCAGCCCCAGCATTTT CASSPQSGGGNQPQHF
TRBJ1-1 . TRBV11-2 . TGTGCCAGCAGCTTACCCGGTAACACTGAAGCTTTCTTT CASSLPGNTEAFF
TRBJ2-5 . TRBV7-2 few TGTGCCAGCAGCTACCAGGGCGGGGCCCAAGAGACCCAGTACTTC CASSYQGGAQETQYF
TRBJ2-3 . TRBV6-6 . TGTGCCAGCAGGGAAACTAGTTGGGGCACAGATACGCAGTATTTT CASRETSWGTDTQYF
TRBJ1-3 . TRBV29-1 . TGCAGCGTTGTTTTAGGGGATGGAAACACCATATATTTT CSVVLGDGNTIYF
TRBJ2-7 TRBD2 TRBV6-6 once TGTGCCAGCAGGCCCGGGACTAGCAGATCGTACGAGCAGTACTTC CASRPGTSRSYEQYF
TRBJ2-3 . TRBV7-9 . TGTGCCAGCAGCTCCTCGTTTAGCGGCACAGATACGCAGTATTTT CASSSSFSGTDTQYF
TRBJ2-7 TRBD1 TRBV5-4 few TGTGCCAGCAGCTTGGCAGGGGGTAAATACGAGCAGTACTTC CASSLAGGKYEQYF
TRBJ2-5 . TRBV27 . TGTGCCAGCGCCTTCAGGGCGTTCTCCGAGCAATACTTC CASAFRAFSEQYF
TRBJ1-2 . TRBV7-9 . TGTGCCAGCAGCTTAGAGATGGCCTCAACACATGGCTACACCTTC CASSLEMASTHGYTF
TRBJ1-1 . TRBV7-6 . TGTGCCAGCAGCTTCGGTCCGGGGAGGGGGAACACTGAAGCTTTCTTT CASSFGPGRGNTEAFF
TRBJ2-7 . TRBV7-2 . TGTGCCAGCAGCTTCCCAGGCAGCCCCTACGAGCAGTACTTC CASSFPGSPYEQYF
TRBJ2-7 . TRBV28 once TGTGCCAGCAGTCCGCAGGGTAGCCGCTCCTACGAGCAGTACTTC CASSPQGSRSYEQYF
TRBJ2-2 TRBD1 TRBV7-6 . TGTGCCAGCAGCTTAAGGGGGGCCCTCAGGGGGCCGGGGGAGCTGTTTTTT CASSLRGALRGPGELFF
TRBJ2-5 TRBD2 TRBV5-5 . TGTGCCAGCAGCTTTTTCGGGAATAAGCGGGAGGCGGAGAGGGAGACCCAGTACTTC CASSFFGNKREAERETQYF
TRBJ2-7 TRBD2 TRBV19 . TGTGCCAGTAGTATAACCGGGACTAGCGGCCCTTATCTCATCTACGAGCAGTACTTC CASSITGTSGPYLIYEQYF
TRBJ2-5 TRBD1 TRBV7-6 . TGTGCCAGCAGCCTAACAGGGGAGACAGAGACCCAGTACTTC CASSLTGETETQYF
TRBJ2-7 . TRBV27 . TGTGCCAGCAGCTCCGGGACTTACTACGAGCAGTACTTC CASSSGTYYEQYF